These 28 T cell receptor beta chains originate from one sample sequenced in a study of vaccination and CD4 T cells after COVID-19. The time point was: late sampling 161 to 241 days after vaccination in a few convalescent patients. As to treatment: roughly 10-day PBMC culture with coronavirus spike peptide pools or control peptides (ViraFEST assay). The antigens for these receptors are not known. Sequencing of DNA taken from cultured CD4+ T cells relied on the Oncomine TCR Beta short-read assay. One entry per CDR3 protein, called by TCRdb with MiXCR from the PCR reads. The sample carries 20,000 to 30,000 distinct CDR3 sequences, about 40% recorded once. The specimen comprised CD4+ T cells from blood, cultured in vitro, sampled about 7 months after SARS-CoV-2 vaccination. These receptors were obtained from a human donor who had recovered from COVID-19.

The chain uses TRBV7-9 and TRBJ2-2; D call uncertain. The CDR3 is made up of 15 amino acids. CDR1 is SEHNR and CDR2 is FQNEAQ in the germline V gene (reference sequence). Trimming pared 4 bases from V and 2 bases from J, leaving 11 bases between. The CDR3 coding sequence is TGTGCCAGCAGCTCAATCAGACACAACACCGGGGAGCTGTTTTTT. It specifies CASSSIRHNTGELFF.

The gene calls are TRBV6-1 and TRBJ2-1; no clear D gene. V was pared by 5 bases and J by 3 bases, with 14 bases between. The CDR3 sequence is 15 residues long. Looked up from germline, CDR1 is MNHNS and CDR2 is SASEGT. The CDR3 sequence: CASSPRTGGYNEQFF. Here the CDR3 DNA reads TGTGCCAGCAGTCCCAGGACGGGCGGCTACAATGAGCAGTTCTTC.

V and J are TRBV5-1 and TRBJ2-5, with 7 bases lining up with TRBD1. V lost 4 bases and J lost 4; bases outside the gene matches: 19. The CDR3 covers 18 residues. The germline V gene has CDR1 SGHRS and CDR2 YFSETQ. This CDR3 reads CASSGRGSTDRAGETQYF. CDR3 sequence (DNA): TGCGCCAGCAGCGGGCGTGGATCGACCGACAGGGCGGGAGAGACCCAGTACTTC.

The rearrangement links TRBV2 to TRBJ2-7; tentative D call: TRBD2 (6 bases). The V gene's germline CDR1 is SNHLY and CDR2 FYNNEI. This CDR3 is 12 amino acids long. With 1 base removed from V and 7 bases from J, the gap between germline ends came to 8 bases. CDR3 nucleotides: TGTGCCAGCAGTGAAGTGGCGGGGGAGCAGTACTTC. As protein: CASSEVAGEQYF.

This chain links TRBV5-4 with TRBJ2-7, with TRBD2 matching 11 bases. Germline trimming cut 0 bases from V and 4 bases from J; bases unmatched to any gene: 9. This CDR3 comprises 17 residues. The germline V gene encodes CDR1 SGHNT and CDR2 YYREEE (reference sequence). The CDR3 sequence is CASSLAGSSSGRYEQYF. In DNA form, the CDR3 reads TGTGCCAGCAGCTTGGCCGGCAGTTCTAGCGGGAGGTACGAGCAGTACTTC.

This clonotype was detected once. The CDR3 coding sequence is TGTGCCAGCAGCTTGACTTCACCACCAGATACGCAGTATTTT. It translates to CASSLTSPPDTQYF. The chain combines TRBV7-3 with TRBJ2-3, with unresolved D. The V end was cut by 3 bases, the J end by 4 bases, with 11 bases between. This CDR3 is 14 amino acids long. Germline V CDR1 and CDR2: SGHTA, FQGTGA. Based on the CDR3 plus reference TRBV7-3 and TRBJ2-3, the full variable domain is GAGVSQTPSNKVTEKGKYVELRCDPISGHTALYWYRQSLGQGPEFLIYFQGTGAADDSGLPNDRFFAVRPEGSVSTLKIQRTERGDSAVYLCASSLTSPPDTQYFGPGTRLTVL.

The chain combines TRBV7-6 with TRBJ2-7; TRBD1 matches at 8 bases. In germline, CDR1 is SGHVS, CDR2 FNYEAQ. The CDR3 consists of 15 residues. V lost 5 bases and J lost 2; bases outside the gene matches: 8. As DNA, the CDR3 is TGTGCCAGCAGCCGATCAAGACAGGGGACCTACGAGCAGTACTTC. It translates to CASSRSRQGTYEQYF.

The chain carries TRBV21-1 and TRBJ2-5; TRBD2, the table's D call, was not compared with the DNA. TRBV21-1 is a known pseudogene. The CDR3 has 18 residues. The CDR3 DNA reads TGTGCCAGCAGCAAAAAGCCGACTAGATGGGGAGCTAAGGAGACCCAGTACTTC. This gives the protein CASSKKPTRWGAKETQYF.

The chain employs TRBV20-1 and TRBJ2-1; D may correspond to TRBD1 or TRBD2 (5 bases each). CDR3 length equals 15 residues. Germline lookup yields CDR1 DFQATT and CDR2 SNEGSKA (reference sequence). Trimming pared 5 bases from V and 5 bases from J, leaving 19 bases between. As DNA, the CDR3 is TGCAGTGCTGCCTTGTTGGGGCGGGCGGACAATGAGCAGTTCTTC. This codes for CSAALLGRADNEQFF.

Only a few counts were recorded for this clonotype. This chain joins TRBV7-8 and TRBJ2-5; TRBD2 is a possible D gene (5 bases). The CDR3 sequence is 13 residues long. The germline CDR1 and CDR2 sequences are SGHVS and FQNEAQ. Trimming shortened V by 5 bases and J by 6 bases, and 13 bases separated the two germline ends. CDR3 sequence reads: CASSEADFQTQYF. CDR3 DNA sequence: TGTGCCAGCAGCGAGGCGGACTTCCAGACCCAGTACTTC.

The chain links TRBV4-1 to TRBJ2-3, with 9 nucleotides matching TRBD2. CDR1 is MGHRA and CDR2 is YSYEKL in the germline V gene. The CDR3 has 17 amino acids. The V segment lost 0 bases and the J segment 8 bases; nucleotides outside the gene matches: 12. The CDR3 coding sequence is TGCGCCAGCAGCCAAGAATCCGCGGGAGGGCCCGTCGGTACGCAGTATTTT. As protein: CASSQESAGGPVGTQYF.

V and J are TRBV28 and TRBJ2-1, with 11 bases fitting TRBD2. The CDR3 consists of 15 residues. Trimming removed 4 bases from V and 4 bases from J; junction bases left unmatched: 3. Germline CDR1 is MDHEN and CDR2 is SYDVKM. The DNA of the CDR3 is TGTGCCAGCAGTTCGGGACTAGCGGTATACAATGAGCAGTTCTTC. Protein sequence: CASSSGLAVYNEQFF.

This clonotype was picked up a small number of times. The chain has TRBV15 and TRBJ2-5; 12 nucleotides align to TRBD2. CDR1 is LNHNV, CDR2 YYDKDF, per germline (reference sequence). The CDR3 has 16 residues. After removal of 2 bases from V and 4 bases from J, the junction contained 5 bases not matched to a gene. This CDR3 reads CATSRYLAGGRETQYF. The DNA of the CDR3 is TGTGCCACCAGCAGATATCTAGCGGGAGGGAGAGAGACCCAGTACTTC.

The chain carries TRBV20-1 and TRBJ2-3, with 10 nucleotides matching TRBD1. This CDR3 comprises 15 residues. CDR1 is DFQATT, CDR2 SNEGSKA, per germline (reference sequence). The V gene end was trimmed by 3 bases and the J gene end by 6 bases; junction bases not matched to a gene: 9. The CDR3: CSARVGDRGGDTQYF. CDR3 coding DNA: TGCAGTGCTAGGGTGGGGGACAGGGGAGGTGATACGCAGTATTTT.

V usage is TRBV6-2 or TRBV6-3 and J usage is TRBJ2-7, with 8 bases matching TRBD1. Per germline, CDR1 MNHEY and CDR2 SVGEGT. V shed 6 bases, J shed 3 bases, and the junction held 7 bases outside the gene matches. This CDR3 is built from 14 residues. Here the CDR3 DNA reads TGTGCCAGCAGAATATGGACAGGGAGCTACGAGCAGTACTTC. This encodes CASRIWTGSYEQYF.

Remarks on this clonotype: The junction departs from the called germline gene at one end, perhaps through a read error. The chain is built from TRBV27 and TRBJ1-2; D might be TRBD1 (6 bases). The CDR3 has 14 residues. Germline CDR1 is MNHEY and CDR2 is SMNVEV (reference sequence). CDR3 sequence (DNA): TGTGCCAGCAGTTCCCTATCTGGACAGTCTTACGCCAGCTTC. Translation gives CASSSLSGQSYASF.

This clonotype was seen more than once but under ten times. V and J are TRBV20-1 and TRBJ2-4, with D uncertain. CDR1 is DFQATT, CDR2 SNEGSKA, per germline (reference sequence). This CDR3 has 10 residues. V lost 4 bases to trimming and J lost 5 bases, with 3 bases between them. The CDR3 bases are TGCAGTGCTACCGAAAACATTCAGTACTTC. Translating it yields CSATENIQYF.

This clonotype was seen a handful of times. The chain employs TRBV20-1 and TRBJ2-1; TRBD2 aligns across 14 bases. The CDR3 has 16 residues. From germline, CDR1 is DFQATT and CDR2 SNEGSKA (reference sequence). The V gene end was trimmed by 5 bases and the J gene end by 0 bases; junction bases not matched to a gene: 3. For the CDR3, the DNA is TGCAGTGCTCGGACTAGCGGGAGGCTCTCCTACAATGAGCAGTTCTTC. It specifies CSARTSGRLSYNEQFF.

V usage is TRBV15 and J usage is TRBJ1-1, with D uncertain. Germline V gene data show CDR1 as LNHNV and CDR2 as YYDKDF (reference sequence). The CDR3 covers 17 residues. Trimming left V 2 bases short and J 5 bases short, with 21 bases between. The CDR3 coding sequence is TGTGCCACCAGCAGAAAGGTTCAGTTCGGACGTGGGACTGAAGCTTTCTTT. Translating it yields CATSRKVQFGRGTEAFF.

A few counts support this clonotype. The chain couples TRBV20-1 to TRBJ2-2; 7 positions match TRBD1. This CDR3 region has 16 residues. Germline CDR1 is DFQATT and CDR2 is SNEGSKA (reference sequence). The V and J ends lost 1 base and 5 bases, in that order; junction bases with no gene match: 10. The CDR3 here is CSARAIRQGPTGELFF. The CDR3, as DNA: TGCAGTGCTAGAGCTATAAGACAGGGCCCTACCGGGGAGCTGTTTTTT.

This clonotype was seen more than once but under ten times. Here the CDR3 reads CSISARRTDTQYF. The CDR3 nucleotides are TGCAGTATTAGCGCCCGGAGGACAGATACGCAGTATTTT. V is TRBV20-1 and J is TRBJ2-3; tentatively, D is TRBD2 (5 bases). Trimming removed 8 bases at V and 3 bases at J, with 15 bases between. CDR3 length equals 13 residues. The germline V gene has CDR1 DFQATT and CDR2 SNEGSKA (reference sequence).

This chain links TRBV7-2 with TRBJ1-2; 8 bases are shared with TRBD1. Germline loops: CDR1 SGHTA, CDR2 FQGNSA. Trimming took 5 bases from V and 4 from J; bases not matched to a gene: 3. The CDR3 consists of 13 residues. Here the CDR3 DNA reads TGTGCCAGCAGCAACGACAGGGGCTATGGCTACACCTTC. Translating it yields CASSNDRGYGYTF.

This clonotype was counted between two and nine times. The genes are TRBV19 and TRBJ2-5; no definite D call. The germline gives CDR1 LNHDA, CDR2 SQIVND (reference sequence). The CDR3 loop spans 14 amino acids. V shed 2 bases and J shed 1 base, with 8 bases lying between them. CDR3 residues: CASSIQTSQETQYF. CDR3 nucleotides: TGTGCCAGTAGTATACAGACAAGCCAAGAGACCCAGTACTTC.

This chain joins TRBV6-6 and TRBJ1-6; D gene uncertain. This CDR3 is 13 amino acids long. Trimming took 3 bases from V and 8 from J, leaving 8 bases between them. Germline V gene lookup returns CDR1 MNHNY and CDR2 SVGAGI (reference sequence). The CDR3 reads CASSYSVYSPLHF. CDR3 bases: TGTGCCAGCAGTTATTCTGTATATTCACCCCTCCACTTT.

This clonotype was detected a few times. This chain connects TRBV7-9 to TRBJ2-5, with D perhaps given as TRBD1 or TRBD2 (5 bases each). V lost 3 bases and J 1 base, leaving 9 bases between the germline ends. Per germline, CDR1 SEHNR and CDR2 FQNEAQ (reference sequence). The CDR3 consists of 14 residues. This CDR3 is CASSLWGSQETQYF. The CDR3 DNA reads TGTGCCAGCAGCTTGTGGGGGAGCCAAGAGACCCAGTACTTC.

The chain links TRBV20-1 to TRBJ2-7, with 11 bases that match TRBD2. Trimming removed 2 bases from V and 6 bases from J; junction bases left unmatched: 6. The CDR3 loop spans 14 amino acids. The V gene's germline CDR1 is DFQATT and CDR2 SNEGSKA (reference sequence). The CDR3 region has the DNA TGCAGTGCTAGATCGGGACTAGCGGTCCCCGAGCAGTACTTC. It codes for CSARSGLAVPEQYF.

In this sample, this clonotype is medium-sized. This sequence joins TRBV7-9 and TRBJ2-5; 8 bases map to TRBD1. V lost 5 bases and J lost 1; bases outside the gene matches: 0. The CDR3 spans 13 residues. CDR1 and CDR2 from the germline V gene are SEHNR and FQNEAQ (reference sequence). The CDR3 bases are TGTGCCAGCAGCGGGACAGGCCAAGAGACCCAGTACTTC. Translated: CASSGTGQETQYF.

This chain joins TRBV15 and TRBJ2-1; no reliable D call. V was cut by 0 bases and J by 6 bases, with 18 bases left in between. Germline V gene sequence: CDR1 LNHNV, CDR2 YYDKDF (reference sequence). CDR3 length: 17 amino acids. DNA for the CDR3: TGTGCCACCAGCAGAGATCAATGGCCCTTCCCTTCCAATGAGCAGTTCTTC. Protein: CATSRDQWPFPSNEQFF.